This passage covers 19 T cell receptor beta chains from one sample sequenced in a study of blood T cell repertoires in COVID-19. Sequenced by immunoSEQ multiplex PCR; TCRdb stores in-frame clones only, minus some. The data contain about 13,000 clones, 86% of them seen just once; the ten biggest clones take up 51%. The specimen was peripheral blood. These receptors were collected from a man older than 75 with acute or convalescent COVID-19.

The chain has TRBV5-1 and TRBJ1-2, with D maybe TRBD1 (6 bases). With 3 bases removed from V and 3 bases from J, the gap between germline ends came to 12 bases. Germline assignment: CDR1 SGHRS and CDR2 YFSETQ. The CDR3 is 14 amino acids. The CDR3 loop reads CASSSRQDHYGYTF. The DNA for the CDR3 is TGCGCCAGCAGCTCGAGACAGGACCACTATGGCTACACCTTC.

The table lists this clone with a few counts. This sequence joins TRBV18 and TRBJ1-6, with D possibly matching TRBD1 (6 bases). The germline V gene has CDR1 KGHSH and CDR2 LQKENI. V lost 4 bases and J 15 bases, leaving 16 bases between the germline ends. This CDR3 has 13 residues. The chain's CDR3 is CASSHRDQGHLHF. CDR3 nucleotide sequence: TGTGCCAGCTCACACCGGGACCAGGGGCACCTCCACTTT.

The chain employs TRBV24-1 and TRBJ2-2; maybe TRBD2 (5 bases). Germline CDR1 reads KGHDR; CDR2 reads SFDVKD. V was cut by 1 base and J by 5 bases, with 13 bases left in between. The CDR3 consists of 16 residues. The CDR3 loop is CATSDFGTSRTGELFF. In DNA, the CDR3 is TGTGCCACCAGTGATTTCGGTACTAGTAGGACCGGGGAGCTGTTTTTT.

This chain joins TRBV20-1 and TRBJ1-1; no clear D gene. The CDR3 sequence is 12 residues long. Germline loops: CDR1 DFQATT, CDR2 SNEGSKA (reference sequence). The ends were cut back, 3 bases at V and 1 base at J, with 6 bases in the middle. For the CDR3, the DNA is TGCAGTGCTAGTAGCTCGAACACTGAAGCTTTCTTT. Its translation: CSASSSNTEAFF.

The chain carries TRBV21-1 and TRBJ1-5. TRBV21-1 is given as a pseudogene. The CDR3 extends over 17 amino acids. CDR3 loop: CASSKKGRATSNQPQHF. For the CDR3, the DNA is TGTGCCAGCAGCAAAAAAGGGAGGGCAACTAGCAATCAGCCCCAGCATTTT.

The chain recombines TRBV30 with TRBJ1-2, with 7 bases aligning to TRBD1. The CDR3 length is 13 residues. After removal of 2 bases from V and 4 bases from J, the junction contained 4 bases not matched to a gene. Germline loops: CDR1 GTSNPN, CDR2 SVGIG (reference sequence). CDR3 sequence: CAWSSTGAYGYTF. CDR3 sequence (DNA): TGTGCCTGGAGTAGCACAGGGGCCTATGGCTACACCTTC.

The CDR3 DNA follows: TGCGCCAGCAGCGTAACGCCGGGACTAGCGGGACCATCCTATCACAATGAGCAGTTCTTC. Translation: CASSVTPGLAGPSYHNEQFF. The V and J genes are TRBV4-1 and TRBJ2-1, with 13 nucleotides matching TRBD2. CDR1 MGHRA and CDR2 YSYEKL come from the germline V gene. The ends lost 5 bases at V and 5 bases at J; junction bases unmatched: 18. The CDR3 sequence is 20 residues long.

CDR3: CASKLGTGNSYEQYF. The CDR3 DNA is TGTGCCAGCAAACTAGGGACAGGGAACTCCTACGAGCAGTACTTC. V usage is TRBV6-5 and J usage is TRBJ2-7; the match to TRBD1 covers 9 bases. This CDR3 has 15 amino acids. CDR1 MNHEY and CDR2 SVGAGI come from the germline V gene. The J segment lost 0 bases and the V segment lost 7 bases, leaving 7 bases of the junction unmatched.

The V and J genes are TRBV12-5 and TRBJ2-3; 7 nucleotides align to TRBD2. The V gene end was trimmed by 6 bases and the J gene end by 2 bases; junction bases not matched to a gene: 14. This CDR3 is 17 amino acids long. Germline V lookup: CDR1 LGHNT, CDR2 FRNRAP. The CDR3 nucleotides read TGTGCTAGTGGGGGATCAAGCGGGGTCACGCTCACAGATACGCAGTATTTT. Amino acid sequence: CASGGSSGVTLTDTQYF.

This clone was seen just once. This chain joins TRBV2 and TRBJ1-6; D unresolved. Germline V gives CDR1 SNHLY, CDR2 FYNNEI. Deletions cut 3 bases from V and 10 bases from J, with 10 bases between. This CDR3 has 13 amino acids. The CDR3 sequence is CASSDLSSSPLHF. The CDR3 DNA reads TGTGCCAGCAGTGACCTCAGTAGCTCACCCCTCCACTTT.

This rearrangement joins TRBV29-1 to TRBJ2-1; 10 nucleotides match TRBD2. The CDR3 length is 14 residues. V shed 5 bases and J 2 bases; nucleotides not matched to a gene: 3. CDR1 is SQVTM and CDR2 is ANQGSEA in the germline V gene. CDR3 bases: TGCAGCGTTACCACTAGCGGGGCCTACAATGAGCAGTTCTTC. It encodes CSVTTSGAYNEQFF.

The rearrangement uses TRBV30 and TRBJ2-2; a weak D match, TRBD2 (7 bases). Per germline, CDR1 GTSNPN and CDR2 SVGIG (reference sequence). CDR3 length: 16 residues. Trimming removed 3 bases at V and 4 bases at J, with 18 bases between. CDR3 region: CAWREFGGRGTGELFF. As DNA, the CDR3 is TGTGCCTGGAGGGAATTCGGGGGGCGCGGCACCGGGGAGCTGTTTTTT.

V usage is TRBV9 and J usage is TRBJ1-6, with 8 bases identical to TRBD1. The CDR3 runs 19 residues. Unmatched junction bases numbered 20, after V lost 3 bases and J lost 9 bases. Germline V gene lookup returns CDR1 SGDLS and CDR2 YYNGEE. The CDR3 loop reads CASSAPGGAFGGTSSPLHF. Here the CDR3 DNA reads TGTGCCAGCAGCGCCCCAGGGGGCGCGTTTGGAGGGACAAGTTCACCCCTCCACTTT. Complete variable domain (other parts from reference TRBV9 and TRBJ1-6): DSGVTQTPKHLITATGQRVTLRCSPRSGDLSVYWYQQSLDQGLQFLIQYYNGEERAKGNILERFSAQQFPDLHSELNLSSLELGDSALYFCASSAPGGAFGGTSSPLHFGNGTRLTVT.

V and J are TRBV7-2 and TRBJ2-5; D call uncertain. Germline CDR1 SGHTA, CDR2 FQGNSA. This CDR3 spans 14 amino acids. V was cut by 1 base and J by 5 bases, with 11 bases left in between. In nucleotides, the CDR3 is TGTGCCAGCAGCTTAGGAGGCGTTAGGGAGACCCAGTACTTC. It codes for CASSLGGVRETQYF.

This clone was seen a handful of times. This chain joins TRBV7-8 and TRBJ2-2; the match to TRBD2 covers 8 bases. With 11 bases clipped from V and 4 bases from J, the junction kept 12 bases outside the gene matches. This CDR3 is 15 amino acids long. The V gene's germline CDR1 is SGHVS and CDR2 FQNEAQ. The chain's CDR3 is CAGTTQRESTGELFF. CDR3 in DNA: TGTGCCGGGACGACTCAGCGGGAGTCCACCGGGGAGCTGTTTTTT.

V and J are TRBV25-1 and TRBJ2-5; 8 bases agree with TRBD1. The germline V gene encodes CDR1 MGHDK and CDR2 SYGVNS. V was clipped by 6 bases and J by 2 bases; unmatched bases: 5. The length of the CDR3 is 14 residues. The CDR3 DNA reads as TGTGCCAGCAGACAGGGGGGAGTTCAAGAGACCCAGTACTTC. This codes for CASRQGGVQETQYF.

This CDR3 is CASSLVDRDTQYF. Here the CDR3 DNA reads TGTGCCAGCTCACTCGTCGATAGAGATACGCAGTATTTT. V is TRBV18 and J is TRBJ2-3; the D is unclear. Trimming took off 4 bases at V and 5 bases at J, with 10 bases between the two ends. The germline CDR1 and CDR2 sequences are KGHSH and LQKENI. This CDR3 region has 13 residues.

This clone was seen just once. This sequence joins TRBV5-6 and TRBJ1-6; D remains ambiguous. The CDR3 covers 15 residues. The V gene lost 4 bases and the J gene lost 8 bases, with 16 bases spanning the gap. Germline-derived CDR1 and CDR2 are SGHDT and YYEEEE. The CDR3 DNA reads TGTGCCAGCAGCCCCGGGTGGACTCTCGATTCACCCCTCCACTTT. Protein: CASSPGWTLDSPLHF. Full variable domain (outside the CDR3, taken from reference TRBV5-6 and TRBJ1-6): DAGVTQSPTHLIKTRGQQVTLRCSPKSGHDTVSWYQQALGQGPQFIFQYYEEEERQRGNFPDRFSGHQFPNYSSELNVNALLLGDSALYLCASSPGWTLDSPLHFGNGTRLTVT.

V gene TRBV19 combines with J gene TRBJ2-7; 8 nucleotides align to TRBD2. Germline loops: CDR1 LNHDA, CDR2 SQIVND (reference sequence). The length of the CDR3 is 16 residues. The V and J ends lost 4 bases and 1 base, in that order; junction bases with no gene match: 9. CDR3 in amino acids: CASSTRGSGGSYEQYF. The CDR3 region has the DNA TGTGCCAGTAGTACCCGCGGAAGCGGGGGTTCCTACGAGCAGTACTTC.